Below, 20 T cell receptor beta chains from the same sample are listed, as sequenced in a study of long-term antiretroviral therapy in people with HIV. Assay version v3.0 of immunoSEQ was used, and it was run at survey level. Some clones are missing from TCRdb's copy, which holds only in-frame ones; the method was immunoSEQ multiplex PCR. The data hold roughly 28,000 clones, with nearly 97% observed a single time. Sequences were derived from unsorted PBMCs, sampled 5.3 years after starting antiretroviral therapy. The receptors come from a man aged 30 to 39 with HIV.

The chain combines TRBV5-8 with TRBJ2-1, with 13 bases lining up with TRBD2. The V segment lost 2 bases and the J segment 6 bases; nucleotides outside the gene matches: 2. The CDR3 is made up of 15 amino acids. Per germline, CDR1 SGHTS and CDR2 YDEGEE. CDR3 residues: CASSLGTSGANEQFF. CDR3 coding DNA: TGTGCCAGCAGCTTAGGGACTAGCGGGGCCAATGAGCAGTTCTTC.

This clone was found once. This chain joins TRBV27 and TRBJ1-1, with TRBD1 as a possible D gene (6 bases). The germline V gene encodes CDR1 MNHEY and CDR2 SMNVEV (reference sequence). V lost 7 bases and J 5 bases, leaving 17 bases between the germline ends. This CDR3 is 14 amino acids long. In DNA form, the CDR3 reads TGTGCCAGCATCCAGGGGAGTTCGGGAACTGAAGCTTTCTTT. Protein product: CASIQGSSGTEAFF.

Only one count was recorded for this clone. The V and J genes are TRBV19 and TRBJ1-2; tentatively, D is TRBD1 (5 bases). Trimming removed 7 bases from V and 0 bases from J, with 15 bases in between. This CDR3 comprises 15 residues. CDR1 LNHDA and CDR2 SQIVND come from the germline V gene (reference sequence). CDR3 residues: CASTIGARANYGYTF. CDR3 DNA sequence: TGTGCCAGTACCATAGGGGCCAGGGCTAACTATGGCTACACCTTC.

J is TRBJ2-7 and V is TRBV5-6; 10 bases align to TRBD2. This CDR3 comprises 15 residues. Germline assignment: CDR1 SGHDT and CDR2 YYEEEE. V lost 3 bases and J lost 1; bases outside the gene matches: 4. CDR3 residues: CASSWTSGISYEQYF. The CDR3 bases are TGTGCCAGCAGCTGGACTAGCGGCATATCCTACGAGCAGTACTTC.

This clone was recorded only once. The chain uses TRBV10-2 and TRBJ1-5; D unclear. Per the germline V gene, CDR1 is WSHSY and CDR2 is SAAADI. V dropped 2 bases and J dropped 1 base, with 9 bases sitting between them. This CDR3 has 15 residues. The CDR3 loop is CASSEGPGSNQPQHF. Here the CDR3 DNA reads TGCGCCAGCAGTGAGGGACCGGGGAGCAATCAGCCCCAGCATTTT.

The chain recombines TRBV4-1 with TRBJ2-1; possible D gene TRBD2, 5 bases. CDR3 length: 13 amino acids. The V gene lost 1 base and the J gene lost 5 bases, with 6 bases spanning the gap. The germline CDR1 and CDR2 sequences are MGHRA and YSYEKL. In DNA, the CDR3 is TGCGCCAGCAGCCAAGTGGGAGACAATGAGCAGTTCTTC. It encodes CASSQVGDNEQFF.

The CDR3: CASRLQGFGELFF. In DNA form, the CDR3 reads TGCGCCAGCAGACTACAGGGGTTCGGGGAGCTGTTTTTT. The J gene is TRBJ2-2, the V gene TRBV5-1, with 7 bases that match TRBD1. The V gene's germline CDR1 is SGHRS and CDR2 YFSETQ. The length of the CDR3 is 13 residues. Trimming cost V 5 bases and J 7 bases; bases outside gene matches: 5.

Remarks on this clone: The junction shows a germline mismatch at one end, possibly a read error. The chain combines TRBV19 with TRBJ2-7; 10 bases map to TRBD2. Germline values: CDR1 LNHDA, CDR2 SQIVND (reference sequence). CDR3 length equals 15 residues. In DNA, the CDR3 is TGTGTCAGTAGTGCAACTAGCGGGGCTGTCTACGAGCAGTACTTC. Protein: CVSSATSGAVYEQYF.

V and J are TRBV28 and TRBJ2-1; 12 bases line up with TRBD1. The CDR3 is made up of 16 amino acids. The V segment lost 7 bases and the J segment 10 bases; nucleotides outside the gene matches: 14. CDR1 and CDR2 (germline): MDHEN, SYDVKM. The CDR3 sequence: CASTPRGTGGRREQFF. CDR3 in DNA: TGTGCCAGCACCCCCAGAGGGACAGGGGGCCGTCGGGAGCAGTTCTTC.

This sequence joins TRBV21-1 and TRBJ1-2; the table's D call of TRBD1 was not tested on the DNA. TRBV21-1 counts as a pseudogene. This CDR3 has 14 amino acids. CDR3 residues: CASKGQGADYGYTF. DNA of the CDR3: TGTGCCAGCAAAGGACAGGGGGCCGACTATGGCTACACCTTC.

The DNA of the CDR3 is TGTGCCAGCAGGTTACAGGGGGCATCCTACAAACCCTCGGGCTGGCAGTACTTC. Amino acid sequence: CASRLQGASYKPSGWQYF. The V gene is TRBV5-6, the J gene TRBJ2-7; TRBD1 matches 9 bases. The CDR3 consists of 18 residues. With 5 bases clipped from V and 9 bases from J, the junction kept 24 bases outside the gene matches. Germline-derived CDR1 and CDR2 are SGHDT and YYEEEE.

The chain joins TRBV2 to TRBJ1-2, with 8 bases fitting TRBD1. J lost 8 bases, V lost 6 bases, and 5 bases had no gene match. Germline V gene lookup returns CDR1 SNHLY and CDR2 FYNNEI. This CDR3 has 12 amino acids. CDR3 DNA sequence: TGTGCCAGCAGGTTGGACAGGGAAGGCTACACCTTC. This codes for CASRLDREGYTF.

This clone was observed a single time. CDR3: CASARDSSNQPQHF. The CDR3 DNA follows: TGTGCCAGTGCACGGGACAGCAGCAATCAGCCCCAGCATTTT. The V gene is TRBV7-2, the J gene TRBJ1-5; the match to TRBD1 covers 7 bases. Germline CDR1 and CDR2: SGHTA and FQGNSA. The CDR3 is made up of 14 amino acids. J was trimmed by 1 base and V by 9 bases; bases with no gene match: 6.

The chain carries TRBV5-4 and TRBJ2-5; TRBD2 is a possible D gene (7 bases). The CDR3 runs 14 residues. V lost 1 base and J lost 5, with 12 bases in between. Germline CDR1 and CDR2: SGHNT and YYREEE (reference sequence). Here the CDR3 reads CASSLKEGGETQYF. The DNA of the CDR3 is TGTGCCAGCAGCTTGAAGGAGGGGGGGGAGACCCAGTACTTC.

V gene TRBV6-1 combines with J gene TRBJ2-5, with D perhaps matching TRBD1 (6 bases). This CDR3 region has 15 residues. The germline V gene encodes CDR1 MNHNS and CDR2 SASEGT. The ends were cut back, 8 bases at V and 2 bases at J, with 18 bases in the middle. CDR3 sequence reads: CASSSNLGGQETQYF. The CDR3 DNA is TGTGCCAGCTCCTCGAATCTAGGGGGACAAGAGACCCAGTACTTC.

J is TRBJ2-7 and V is TRBV9; TRBD2 matches at 9 bases. Germline trimming cut 2 bases from V and 6 bases from J; bases unmatched to any gene: 9. The CDR3 sequence is 15 residues long. Looked up from germline, CDR1 is SGDLS and CDR2 is YYNGEE. The CDR3 bases are TGTGCCAGCAGCGTTAGCGGGAGTCACTTGAGCGAGCAGTACTTC. This encodes CASSVSGSHLSEQYF.

The chain recombines TRBV4-1 with TRBJ2-7; no firm D call. This CDR3 spans 15 amino acids. The germline gives CDR1 MGHRA, CDR2 YSYEKL. With 1 base removed from V and 1 base from J, the gap between germline ends came to 11 bases. The CDR3 here is CASSQVSFRSYEQYF. The CDR3 DNA sequence: TGCGCCAGCAGCCAAGTCTCCTTCAGGTCCTACGAGCAGTACTTC.

The chain recombines TRBV10-1 with TRBJ1-3, with a tentative D call TRBD1 (5 bases). With 8 bases removed from V and 4 bases from J, the gap between germline ends came to 15 bases. Germline V gives CDR1 WNHNN, CDR2 SYGVQD (reference sequence). The CDR3 is 14 residues long. CDR3 DNA sequence: TGCGCCAGCGGACCGGGACCGGAGGGAAACACCATATATTTT. It codes for CASGPGPEGNTIYF.

V is TRBV5-1 and J is TRBJ2-1; 8 bases fit TRBD1. CDR1 is SGHRS, CDR2 YFSETQ, per germline. V lost 4 bases and J lost 4; bases outside the gene matches: 10. CDR3 size: 16 residues. In nucleotides, the CDR3 is TGCGCCAGCAGCCTCTCTCCGGGACAGGTATACAATGAGCAGTTCTTC. It codes for CASSLSPGQVYNEQFF.

The CDR3 spells CASRFTGGSLPYEQYF. CDR3 in DNA: TGTGCCAGCAGATTCACAGGGGGATCACTTCCTTACGAGCAGTACTTC. The chain combines TRBV2 with TRBJ2-7; 8 nucleotides match TRBD1. CDR1 is SNHLY, CDR2 FYNNEI, per germline. Unmatched junction bases numbered 14, after V lost 6 bases and J lost 4 bases. The CDR3 covers 16 residues.